Below are 20 T cell receptor beta chains sequenced from a single sample in a study of CD8 T cells in Susac syndrome. Reverse transcription of about 0.45 to 1 ug RNA was performed with random hexamers. TCRdb reanalysed the immunoSEQ multiplex PCR reads using MiXCR and keeps one entry per CDR3 protein. Here the sample spans 120,000 to 150,000 distinct CDR3 sequences, nearly 95% being singletons. Sequenced sample: CD8+ T cells from PBMCs. The receptors were sampled from a human donor in good health.

The chain carries TRBV29-1 and TRBJ2-1; D might be TRBD2 (6 bases). Looked up from germline, CDR1 is SQVTM and CDR2 is ANQGSEA. The V and J ends lost 7 bases and 0 bases respectively, with 19 bases between them. CDR3 length: 16 amino acids. CDR3 residues: CSGDSATFSSYNEQFF. The CDR3 DNA is TGCAGCGGGGACTCCGCAACTTTCAGCTCCTACAATGAGCAGTTCTTC.

The J gene is TRBJ2-4, the V gene TRBV4-3; D remains ambiguous. The CDR3 extends over 16 amino acids. Trimming removed 1 base at V and 0 bases at J, with 10 bases between. Germline V CDR1 and CDR2: LGHNA, YSLEER. CDR3 loop: CASSQVYDLAKNIQYF. For the CDR3, the DNA is TGCGCCAGCAGCCAAGTATACGACCTAGCCAAAAACATTCAGTACTTC.

The gene calls are TRBV19 and TRBJ2-1, with 7 positions matching TRBD1. The length of the CDR3 is 15 residues. Germline lookup yields CDR1 LNHDA and CDR2 SQIVND (reference sequence). Trimming cost V 5 bases and J 6 bases; bases outside gene matches: 10. The CDR3 region has the DNA TGTGCCAGTAGTTCACCGGACAGGCCGGGCAATGAGCAGTTCTTC. The encoded protein is CASSSPDRPGNEQFF.

V and J are TRBV27 and TRBJ2-1; D unclear. Germline V gene sequence: CDR1 MNHEY, CDR2 SMNVEV (reference sequence). V was pared by 0 bases and J by 6 bases, with 9 bases between. The CDR3 has 14 amino acids. CDR3 DNA sequence: TGTGCCAGCAGTTTATCAAGGCAGACCAATGAGCAGTTCTTC. This codes for CASSLSRQTNEQFF.

This sequence joins TRBV27 and TRBJ1-3; 7 nucleotides agree with TRBD1. The CDR3 runs 15 residues. J gave up 0 bases and V 5 bases, and 4 bases lay outside the gene matches. Germline values: CDR1 MNHEY, CDR2 SMNVEV (reference sequence). The CDR3 here is CASSPQGVSGNTIYF. CDR3 coding DNA: TGTGCCAGCAGTCCCCAGGGGGTCTCTGGAAACACCATATATTTT.

The V and J genes are TRBV6-4 and TRBJ2-7, with TRBD2 as a possible D gene (6 bases). The length of the CDR3 is 15 residues. V lost 3 bases and J lost 0, with 12 bases in between. Germline V CDR1 and CDR2: MRHNA, SNTAGT. CDR3 sequence (DNA): TGTGCCAGCAGTGAGTGGGCGGGGAGCTCCTACGAGCAGTACTTC. This encodes CASSEWAGSSYEQYF.

The chain carries TRBV4-2 and TRBJ2-7, with D perhaps matching TRBD1 or TRBD2 (6 bases each). Germline values: CDR1 LGHNA, CDR2 YNFKEQ. The CDR3 sequence is 15 residues long. The V and J ends lost 1 base and 5 bases respectively, with 15 bases between them. The CDR3: CASSQGPGATNEQYF. The CDR3 nucleotides read TGTGCCAGCAGCCAAGGTCCGGGGGCGACGAACGAGCAGTACTTC.

The rearrangement links TRBV29-1 to TRBJ2-1, with D unclear. This CDR3 contains 12 residues. CDR1 and CDR2 (germline): SQVTM, ANQGSEA. Trimming pared 7 bases from V and 7 bases from J, leaving 14 bases between. CDR3 residues: CSATPMGNEQFF. As DNA, the CDR3 is TGCAGCGCCACGCCCATGGGGAATGAGCAGTTCTTC.

The chain combines TRBV5-7 with TRBJ2-7; D remains ambiguous. TRBV5-7 carries the ORF label, with uncertain function. CDR3 length: 13 amino acids. CDR3 bases: TGTGCTACTTTGACCAGGAGCTTCTACGAGCAGTACTTC. It codes for CATLTRSFYEQYF.

V gene TRBV4-1 combines with J gene TRBJ2-1, with TRBD1 matching over 10 bases. The J segment lost 3 bases and the V segment lost 5 bases, leaving 4 bases of the junction unmatched. Germline CDR1 MGHRA, CDR2 YSYEKL. CDR3 length: 15 amino acids. CDR3 sequence (DNA): TGCGCCAGCAGCAGCCGGGACAGGGGCTACAATGAGCAGTTCTTC. It is translated as CASSSRDRGYNEQFF.

The rearrangement links TRBV29-1 to TRBJ2-7; possibly TRBD2 for D (5 bases). Trimming shortened V by 7 bases and J by 6 bases, and 16 bases separated the two germline ends. CDR1 SQVTM and CDR2 ANQGSEA come from the germline V gene. The CDR3 has 12 amino acids. The CDR3 region has the DNA TGCAGCGCTGTCGGGGTCCGGCGCGAGCAGTACTTC. Its translation: CSAVGVRREQYF.

The chain employs TRBV7-9 and TRBJ1-2; 7 positions agree with TRBD1. Germline V gene lookup returns CDR1 SEHNR and CDR2 FQNEAQ (reference sequence). CDR3 length equals 15 residues. The ends lost 3 bases at V and 2 bases at J; junction bases unmatched: 6. The CDR3 region is CASSLGSGQNYGYTF. CDR3 coding DNA: TGTGCCAGCAGCTTGGGGTCGGGACAGAACTATGGCTACACCTTC.

This clonotype occurred once. The chain links TRBV19 to TRBJ2-7; 7 bases match TRBD1. The CDR3 is 14 residues long. J was trimmed by 0 bases and V by 4 bases; bases with no gene match: 3. Germline lookup yields CDR1 LNHDA and CDR2 SQIVND (reference sequence). The CDR3 region has the DNA TGTGCCAGTAGTAGGACAGGACTCTCCTACGAGCAGTACTTC. Protein: CASSRTGLSYEQYF.

The chain uses TRBV28 and TRBJ2-5, with no clear D. Germline lookup yields CDR1 MDHEN and CDR2 SYDVKM. V was cut by 5 bases and J by 5 bases, with 18 bases left in between. CDR3 length: 15 residues. The CDR3 DNA is TGTGCCAGCAGTCCACCCTTTAGGGTCGTGGAGACCCAGTACTTC. Its translation is CASSPPFRVVETQYF.

The chain recombines TRBV9 with TRBJ2-7; TRBD1 is a possible D gene (5 bases). The germline V gene has CDR1 SGDLS and CDR2 YYNGEE. V dropped 4 bases and J dropped 1 base, with 12 bases sitting between them. The CDR3 totals 14 residues. CDR3 residues: CASSWGESSYEQYF. CDR3 sequence (DNA): TGTGCCAGCAGCTGGGGCGAGTCGTCCTACGAGCAGTACTTC.

The chain joins TRBV7-9 to TRBJ2-1; D is uncertain. V lost 0 bases, J lost 5 bases, and 14 bases lay in between. The germline gives CDR1 SEHNR, CDR2 FQNEAQ (reference sequence). CDR3 length equals 16 residues. CDR3 sequence: CASSLAPGGSDNEQFF. The CDR3 bases are TGTGCCAGCAGCTTAGCTCCCGGCGGAAGCGACAATGAGCAGTTCTTC. Looking up the rest from reference TRBV7-9 and TRBJ2-1 gives the full variable domain: DTGVSQNPRHKITKRGQNVTFRCDPISEHNRLYWYRQTLGQGPEFLTYFQNEAQLEKSRLLSDRFSAERPKGSFSTLEIQRTEQGDSAMYLCASSLAPGGSDNEQFFGPGTRLTVL.

V gene TRBV27 combines with J gene TRBJ2-1; TRBD1 matches at 8 bases. CDR3 length equals 13 residues. CDR1 MNHEY and CDR2 SMNVEV come from the germline V gene (reference sequence). The V segment lost 8 bases and the J segment 4 bases; nucleotides outside the gene matches: 4. The CDR3 protein is CASGRTGYNEQFF. The DNA of the CDR3 is TGTGCCAGCGGACGGACAGGGTACAATGAGCAGTTCTTC.

The chain couples TRBV20-1 to TRBJ1-1, with 8 bases fitting TRBD1. Germline CDR1 and CDR2: DFQATT and SNEGSKA (reference sequence). The CDR3 spans 14 residues. With V trimmed by 6 bases and J by 1 base, 7 bases remained unmatched. The CDR3 coding sequence is TGCAGTGCCGGAGACAGGGGAACGAACACTGAAGCTTTCTTT. It encodes CSAGDRGTNTEAFF.

The sample holds a few counts of this clonotype. This chain uses TRBV29-1 with TRBJ1-2, with a tentative D call TRBD1 (5 bases). Germline V lookup: CDR1 SQVTM, CDR2 ANQGSEA. The V end lost 4 bases, the J end lost 3 bases, and 9 bases lay between the germline ends. The CDR3 sequence is 12 residues long. The CDR3 coding sequence is TGCAGCGTTGTCGGGGGAGACTATGGCTACACCTTC. As protein: CSVVGGDYGYTF.

The chain employs TRBV29-1 and TRBJ2-7; 11 positions match TRBD2. The ends lost 6 bases at V and 0 bases at J; junction bases unmatched: 10. CDR3 length: 16 residues. Germline V gene sequence: CDR1 SQVTM, CDR2 ANQGSEA. The CDR3 protein is CSVETGLAEDSYEQYF. In DNA form, the CDR3 reads TGCAGCGTGGAAACGGGACTAGCGGAGGACTCCTACGAGCAGTACTTC.